The 24 T cell receptor beta chains reported below all come from one sample, sequenced in a study of cytomegalovirus exposure and HLA in healthy donors. Method: immunoSEQ multiplex PCR; TCRdb's copy keeps in-frame clones and lacks some. The sample consists of about 280,000 clones, around 87% of them appearing once. Sequencing was performed on PBMCs. The origin of the receptors is a woman younger than 30 in good health and CMV-seronegative.

This clone was counted only a few times. The chain couples TRBV19 to TRBJ1-5; 8 bases map to TRBD1. There are 13 residues in the CDR3. Germline CDR1 LNHDA, CDR2 SQIVND (reference sequence). The junction had 1 base not matched to a gene; V was cut back by 4 bases and J by 5 bases. Here the CDR3 DNA reads TGTGCCAGTAGTACGACAGGGGATCAGCCCCAGCATTTT. Protein product: CASSTTGDQPQHF.

The J gene is TRBJ1-1, the V gene TRBV5-1, with no clear D. CDR3 length: 14 residues. The germline V and J ends were trimmed by 2 bases and 0 bases, with 8 bases remaining between them. Per germline, CDR1 SGHRS and CDR2 YFSETQ. The CDR3 DNA reads as TGCGCCAGCAGCTTTGGCAGTTTGAACACTGAAGCTTTCTTT. Protein: CASSFGSLNTEAFF.

The chain combines TRBV5-4 with TRBJ2-1; D might be TRBD1 (8 bases). V lost 4 bases and J 3 bases, leaving 17 bases between the germline ends. Germline V gene lookup returns CDR1 SGHNT and CDR2 YYREEE (reference sequence). The CDR3 loop spans 16 amino acids. CDR3 region: CASSPQGGPDYNEQFF. The CDR3, as DNA: TGTGCCAGCAGCCCACAGGGGGGGCCCGACTACAATGAGCAGTTCTTC. The variable domain in full, completed from reference TRBV5-4 and TRBJ2-1, reads ETGVTQSPTHLIKTRGQQVTLRCSSQSGHNTVSWYQQALGQGPQFIFQYYREEENGRGNFPPRFSGLQFPNYSSELNVNALELDDSALYLCASSPQGGPDYNEQFFGPGTRLTVL.

The chain links TRBV9 to TRBJ2-3; 13 bases agree with TRBD2. The length of the CDR3 is 16 residues. J gave up 8 bases and V 6 bases, and 12 bases lay outside the gene matches. Germline CDR1 SGDLS, CDR2 YYNGEE. The DNA for the CDR3 is TGTGCCAGCACTAACGGACTAGCGGGAGAATTAGGTACGCAGTATTTT. Translated, it gives CASTNGLAGELGTQYF.

The chain links TRBV10-1 to TRBJ2-7; 11 positions match TRBD2. The V gene's germline CDR1 is WNHNN and CDR2 SYGVQD (reference sequence). This CDR3 is built from 13 residues. With 3 bases clipped from V and 7 bases from J, the junction kept 2 bases outside the gene matches. The chain's CDR3 is CASSEGLAGEQYF. In nucleotides, the CDR3 is TGCGCCAGCAGTGAAGGACTAGCGGGTGAGCAGTACTTC.

The chain combines TRBV2 with TRBJ2-7; 15 bases agree with TRBD2. This CDR3 comprises 16 residues. Germline V CDR1 and CDR2: SNHLY, FYNNEI. V trimming: 8 bases; J trimming: 7 bases; junction bases outside the gene matches: 12. The CDR3 protein is CASVPRTSGRAWEQYF. In DNA, the CDR3 is TGTGCCAGCGTCCCCAGGACTAGCGGGAGGGCCTGGGAGCAGTACTTC. Using reference TRBV2 and TRBJ2-7 for the parts outside the CDR3, the full variable domain is EPEVTQTPSHQVTQMGQEVILRCVPISNHLYFYWYRQILGQKVEFLVSFYNNEISEKSEIFDDQFSVERPDGSNFTLKIRSTKLEDSAMYFCASVPRTSGRAWEQYFGPGTRLTVT.

V and J are TRBV5-6 and TRBJ2-7; TRBD1 matches 12 bases. Germline V gives CDR1 SGHDT, CDR2 YYEEEE. The CDR3 consists of 15 residues. With 4 bases clipped from V and 4 bases from J, the junction kept 6 bases outside the gene matches. The chain's CDR3 is CASSRGTGGSYEQYF. The CDR3 bases are TGTGCCAGCAGCCGTGGGACAGGGGGCTCTTACGAGCAGTACTTC.

The CDR3 DNA is TGTGCCAGCAGCGTAGTCAGGGATTTGCTGAACACTGAAGCTTTCTTT. This encodes CASSVVRDLLNTEAFF. This chain connects TRBV9 to TRBJ1-1, with D perhaps matching TRBD1 (5 bases). Germline lookup yields CDR1 SGDLS and CDR2 YYNGEE. The CDR3 covers 16 residues. Trimming removed 0 bases at V and 0 bases at J, with 12 bases between.

The V and J genes are TRBV5-1 and TRBJ2-6; D unresolved. The V gene's germline CDR1 is SGHRS and CDR2 YFSETQ. Deletions cut 4 bases from V and 2 bases from J, with 7 bases between. The CDR3 spans 14 residues. The CDR3 reads CASSGTAGANVLTF. CDR3 bases: TGCGCCAGCAGCGGAACAGCTGGGGCCAACGTCCTGACTTTC.

The chain links TRBV19 to TRBJ2-3; D perhaps matches TRBD2 (5 bases). The germline V gene has CDR1 LNHDA and CDR2 SQIVND (reference sequence). Trimming removed 6 bases from V and 0 bases from J, with 16 bases in between. The CDR3 consists of 16 residues. The CDR3 loop is CASRSPGISSTDTQYF. The DNA for the CDR3 is TGTGCCAGTAGATCACCCGGGATTTCAAGCACAGATACGCAGTATTTT.

J is TRBJ2-1 and V is TRBV25-1; D uncertain. Germline lookup yields CDR1 MGHDK and CDR2 SYGVNS. V was pared by 4 bases and J by 0 bases, with 10 bases between. The CDR3 contains 15 residues. CDR3 in DNA: TGTGCCAGCAGTGGCCGATCGAGCTCCTACAATGAGCAGTTCTTC. Its translation is CASSGRSSSYNEQFF. Drawing the rest from reference TRBV25-1 and TRBJ2-1, the complete variable domain is EADIYQTPRYLVIGTGKKITLECSQTMGHDKMYWYQQDPGMELHLIHYSYGVNSTEKGDLSSESTVSRIRTEHFPLTLESARPSHTSQYLCASSGRSSSYNEQFFGPGTRLTVL.

The chain uses TRBV28 and TRBJ1-5, with 8 positions matching TRBD1. Trimming cost V 6 bases and J 2 bases; bases outside gene matches: 9. Germline V lookup: CDR1 MDHEN, CDR2 SYDVKM. The CDR3 is made up of 16 amino acids. This CDR3 reads CASSSPGGAGNQPQHF. Here the CDR3 DNA reads TGTGCCAGCAGCAGTCCAGGGGGCGCCGGCAATCAGCCCCAGCATTTT. Full variable domain (remainder filled in from reference TRBV28 and TRBJ1-5): DVKVTQSSRYLVKRTGEKVFLECVQDMDHENMFWYRQDPGLGLRLIYFSYDVKMKEKGDIPEGYSVSREKKERFSLILESASTNQTSMYLCASSSPGGAGNQPQHFGDGTRLSIL.

The chain employs TRBV9 and TRBJ1-3; a weak D match, TRBD1 (5 bases). Germline CDR1 SGDLS, CDR2 YYNGEE. Trimming removed 7 bases from V and 0 bases from J, with 11 bases in between. The CDR3 is 14 amino acids. CDR3 sequence: CASGDSTSGNTIYF. CDR3 bases: TGTGCCAGCGGAGACAGCACCTCTGGAAACACCATATATTTT. The full variable domain, rest sourced from reference TRBV9 and TRBJ1-3, is DSGVTQTPKHLITATGQRVTLRCSPRSGDLSVYWYQQSLDQGLQFLIQYYNGEERAKGNILERFSAQQFPDLHSELNLSSLELGDSALYFCASGDSTSGNTIYFGEGSWLTVV.

CDR3 sequence reads: CASSESPPREGHEQFF. CDR3 bases: TGCGCCAGCAGTGAGTCTCCTCCGAGGGAGGGCCATGAGCAGTTCTTC. V gene TRBV10-1 combines with J gene TRBJ2-1; 7 positions agree with TRBD2. V lost 0 bases to trimming and J lost 8 bases; unmatched junction nucleotides: 10. CDR3 length: 16 amino acids. CDR1 is WNHNN and CDR2 is SYGVQD in the germline V gene (reference sequence).

The J gene is TRBJ1-1, the V gene TRBV18; 7 bases align to TRBD1. Germline-derived CDR1 and CDR2 are KGHSH and LQKENI. Trimming at V came to 3 bases and at J to 2 bases, leaving 12 bases not matched to a gene. This CDR3 is 17 amino acids long. CDR3 in DNA: TGTGCCAGCTCACCCCCCGGGACAGTTGGGGTTAACACTGAAGCTTTCTTT. Its translation is CASSPPGTVGVNTEAFF.

The CDR3 region is CASSYGGSGSGNTIYF. The DNA for the CDR3 is TGTGCCAGCAGTTATGGGGGGTCGGGCTCTGGAAACACCATATATTTT. V and J are TRBV6-5 and TRBJ1-3, with D perhaps TRBD1 (5 bases). V was pared by 3 bases and J by 0 bases, with 12 bases between. Germline V gives CDR1 MNHEY, CDR2 SVGAGI. The CDR3 consists of 16 residues.

The CDR3 reads CASSAFIGETQYF. Written as DNA, the CDR3 is TGTGCCAGCAGCGCCTTTATCGGAGAGACCCAGTACTTC. This chain connects TRBV9 to TRBJ2-5; D ambiguous. Per germline, CDR1 SGDLS and CDR2 YYNGEE. Trimming took off 3 bases at V and 4 bases at J, with 10 bases between the two ends. The length of the CDR3 is 13 residues. Variable domain in full (rest from reference TRBV9 and TRBJ2-5): DSGVTQTPKHLITATGQRVTLRCSPRSGDLSVYWYQQSLDQGLQFLIQYYNGEERAKGNILERFSAQQFPDLHSELNLSSLELGDSALYFCASSAFIGETQYFGPGTRLLVL.

The chain recombines TRBV28 with TRBJ2-7, with TRBD2 matching over 12 bases. V gave up 6 bases and J gave up 6 bases; unmatched junction bases: 6. The CDR3 extends over 14 amino acids. CDR1 is MDHEN and CDR2 is SYDVKM in the germline V gene. The CDR3: CASRPGLAGSEQYF. The CDR3 DNA follows: TGTGCCAGCAGGCCGGGACTAGCGGGTTCCGAGCAGTACTTC.

The chain couples TRBV15 to TRBJ1-1; a possible D gene is TRBD1 (6 bases). Germline V gene lookup returns CDR1 LNHNV and CDR2 YYDKDF (reference sequence). This CDR3 is built from 16 residues. The V end lost 3 bases, the J end lost 5 bases, and 19 bases lay between the germline ends. CDR3 DNA sequence: TGTGCCACCAGCAGCCTAGGGGGAAAACTGGGGACTGAAGCTTTCTTT. It translates to CATSSLGGKLGTEAFF.

Here the CDR3 reads CASSQGLAGVVYNEQFF. Here the CDR3 DNA reads TGCGCCAGCAGCCAAGGACTAGCGGGCGTTGTCTACAATGAGCAGTTCTTC. The genes are TRBV4-1 and TRBJ2-1, with TRBD2 matching over 10 bases. The trim removed 1 base at V and 3 bases at J, leaving 6 bases unmatched. Germline lookup yields CDR1 MGHRA and CDR2 YSYEKL. The CDR3 length is 17 residues.

The gene calls are TRBV4-1 and TRBJ2-1, with 9 positions matching TRBD2. Germline trimming cut 6 bases from V and 10 bases from J; bases unmatched to any gene: 22. Per the germline V gene, CDR1 is MGHRA and CDR2 is YSYEKL. The CDR3 has 18 amino acids. CDR3 nucleotides: TGCGCCAGCAGTTCACACGACAGGTCTAGCGGGACCCGGCGAGAGCAGTTCTTC. It translates to CASSSHDRSSGTRREQFF.

This rearrangement joins TRBV28 to TRBJ1-2; 8 bases are shared with TRBD1. V shed 2 bases and J 4 bases; nucleotides not matched to a gene: 3. The CDR3 length is 14 residues. Germline-derived CDR1 and CDR2 are MDHEN and SYDVKM. For the CDR3, the DNA is TGTGCCAGCAGTTTAGGACAGGGACTCTATGGCTACACCTTC. Residues: CASSLGQGLYGYTF.

A single count supports this clone. The chain carries TRBV6-4 and TRBJ2-1, with unresolved D. This CDR3 comprises 13 residues. CDR1 is MRHNA, CDR2 SNTAGT, per germline. The V gene lost 4 bases and the J gene lost 5 bases, with 9 bases spanning the gap. As DNA, the CDR3 is TGTGCCAGCAGTGCCTCTAGTGACAATGAGCAGTTCTTC. Translating gives CASSASSDNEQFF.

As concerns this clone: Other DNA sequences in this specimen translate into the identical CDR3. J is TRBJ1-5 and V is TRBV27; D perhaps matches TRBD1 (5 bases). This CDR3 is built from 14 residues. Trimming pared 2 bases from V and 7 bases from J, leaving 12 bases between. Germline V gives CDR1 MNHEY, CDR2 SMNVEV (reference sequence). The CDR3 DNA is TGTGCCAGCAGTTTAAGCCAGGGTTGGCAGCCCCAGCATTTT. Translated, it gives CASSLSQGWQPQHF.